This TCR beta chain was found in a study of cytomegalovirus exposure and HLA in healthy donors. Looking at the study overall: The roughly 110 validation repertoires used the same platform as the 650 to 850 first-cohort repertoires, a later analysis reported.

The donors were in the approximately 120-subject validation cohort; that cohort was separate from the approximately 700-subject first cohort. The CDR3 runs to 17 residues. V lost 0 bases, J lost 1 base, and 3 bases stayed unmatched. Germline V lookup: CDR1 LNHDA, CDR2 SQIVND (reference sequence). Sequencing used immunoSEQ multiplex PCR; TCRdb keeps in-frame clones, though not all of them. The table lists roughly 130,000 clones, about 90% of them singletons. General study findings and limits: Investigators reported fewer than 200 TCR beta chains as tied to cytomegalovirus. The classifier reportedly diagnosed cytomegalovirus status with high sensitivity and specificity.

With respect to this clone: The antigen remains undetermined.

This receptor was obtained from a man aged 18 to 29 in good health and CMV-seronegative. The chain employs TRBV19 and TRBJ2-1, with 10 bases identical to TRBD2. The sequenced sample consisted of PBMCs. CDR3 residues: CASSIDASGSSYNEQFF. The CDR3 bases are TGTGCCAGTAGTATAGATGCTAGCGGGAGTTCCTACAATGAGCAGTTCTTC.